This T cell receptor (beta chain) was identified in a study of cytomegalovirus exposure and HLA in healthy donors. Amplification used 60 Vbeta primers and 13 Jbeta primers. The repertoire was sequenced with immunoSEQ multiplex PCR; TCRdb's copy has only in-frame clones and lacks some. Of some 180,000 clones in the sample, about four fifths were seen once. The study's findings and limits: Another analysis was done later, and it associated over 15,000 TCR beta sequences with HLA alleles at 0.05 false discovery rate. CMV antigen specificity was confirmed in vitro for three CMV-associated chains. One variant, a missense change in DCLRE1C, was linked in a later analysis to TCR beta V- and J-gene trimming.

Per germline, CDR1 SGHTA and CDR2 FQGNSA. The CDR3 covers 13 residues. V shed 0 bases and J shed 8 bases, with 9 bases lying between them. Details on this clone: Its antigen is as yet unknown.

What was sequenced was PBMCs. The TCR sequence derives from a female donor in good health and CMV-seronegative. The V call is TRBV7-2, the J call TRBJ2-3, with D possibly matching TRBD2 (5 bases). DNA for the CDR3: TGTGCCAGCAGCTTAGCCGGGGAAGGTACGCAGTATTTT. This translates into CASSLAGEGTQYF.